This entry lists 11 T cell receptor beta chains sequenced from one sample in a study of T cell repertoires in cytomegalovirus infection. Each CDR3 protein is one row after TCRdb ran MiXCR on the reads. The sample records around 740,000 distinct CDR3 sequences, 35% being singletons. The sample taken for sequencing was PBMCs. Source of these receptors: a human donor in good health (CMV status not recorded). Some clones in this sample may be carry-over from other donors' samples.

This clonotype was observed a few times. The CDR3 DNA is TGCGCCAGCCAGGCCGGGGGCAATGGAAACACCATATATTTT. This codes for CASQAGGNGNTIYF. The rearrangement joins TRBV10-1 to TRBJ1-3; D possibly corresponds to TRBD1 (6 bases). This CDR3 comprises 14 residues. Germline lookup yields CDR1 WNHNN and CDR2 SYGVQD (reference sequence). V lost 8 bases, J lost 3 bases, and 14 bases lay in between.

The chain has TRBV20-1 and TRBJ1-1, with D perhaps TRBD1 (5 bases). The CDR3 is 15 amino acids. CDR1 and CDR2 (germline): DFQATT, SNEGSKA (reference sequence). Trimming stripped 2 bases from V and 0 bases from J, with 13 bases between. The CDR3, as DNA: TGCAGTGCTAGACCCCCGGGGCAGCTGAACACTGAAGCTTTCTTT. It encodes CSARPPGQLNTEAFF.

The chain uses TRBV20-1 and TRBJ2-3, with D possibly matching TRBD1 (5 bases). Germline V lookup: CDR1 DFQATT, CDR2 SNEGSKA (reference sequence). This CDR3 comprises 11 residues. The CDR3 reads CARQSTDTQYF. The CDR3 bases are TGCGCTAGACAGAGTACAGATACGCAGTATTTT.

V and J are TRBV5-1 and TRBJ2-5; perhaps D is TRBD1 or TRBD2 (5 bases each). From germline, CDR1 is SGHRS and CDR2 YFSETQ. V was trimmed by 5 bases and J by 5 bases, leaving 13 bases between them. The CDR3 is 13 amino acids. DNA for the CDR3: TGCGCCAGCAGGAGGGGCCTCACGGAGACCCAGTACTTC. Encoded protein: CASRRGLTETQYF.

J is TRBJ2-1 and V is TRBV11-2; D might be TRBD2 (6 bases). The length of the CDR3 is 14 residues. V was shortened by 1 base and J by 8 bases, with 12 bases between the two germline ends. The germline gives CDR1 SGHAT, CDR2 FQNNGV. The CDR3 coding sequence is TGTGCCAGCAGCTTAGGTGCGCGGGGCTATGAGCAGTTCTTC. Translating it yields CASSLGARGYEQFF.

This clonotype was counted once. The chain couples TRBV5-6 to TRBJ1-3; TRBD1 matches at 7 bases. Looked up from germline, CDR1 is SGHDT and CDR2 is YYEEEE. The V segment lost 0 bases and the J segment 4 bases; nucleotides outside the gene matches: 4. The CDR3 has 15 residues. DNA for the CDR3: TGTGCCAGCAGCTTGGCCAGGGGGTCCGGAAACACCATATATTTT. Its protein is CASSLARGSGNTIYF.

CDR3 in DNA: TGTGCCAGCAGCAACACAGGGGGCGGTCAGCCCCAGCATTTT. Protein product: CASSNTGGGQPQHF. This chain uses TRBV11-2 with TRBJ1-5, with 9 bases matching TRBD1. Germline V gene sequence: CDR1 SGHAT, CDR2 FQNNGV. V dropped 5 bases and J dropped 6; count of bases not matched to a gene: 5. This CDR3 is built from 14 residues.

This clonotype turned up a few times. The CDR3 loop is CASSGTSGFALYEQYF. The DNA of the CDR3 is TGTGCCAGCAGCGGGACTAGCGGATTTGCCCTCTACGAGCAGTACTTC. This chain joins TRBV28 and TRBJ2-7; 11 nucleotides agree with TRBD2. V lost 6 bases to trimming and J lost 3 bases; unmatched junction nucleotides: 10. Germline assignment: CDR1 MDHEN and CDR2 SYDVKM. The CDR3 spans 16 residues.

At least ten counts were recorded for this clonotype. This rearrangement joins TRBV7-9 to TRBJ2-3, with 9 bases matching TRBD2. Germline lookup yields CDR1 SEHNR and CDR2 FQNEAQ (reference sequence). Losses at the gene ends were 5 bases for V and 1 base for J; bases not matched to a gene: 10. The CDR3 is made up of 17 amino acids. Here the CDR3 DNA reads TGTGCCAGCAGCGCAGTCCAGCGGGAGGCCGGCACAGATACGCAGTATTTT. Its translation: CASSAVQREAGTDTQYF.

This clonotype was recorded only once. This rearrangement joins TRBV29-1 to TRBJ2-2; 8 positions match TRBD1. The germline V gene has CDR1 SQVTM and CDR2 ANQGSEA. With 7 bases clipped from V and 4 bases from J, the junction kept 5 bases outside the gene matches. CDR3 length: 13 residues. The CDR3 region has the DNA TGCAGCGCGGGACAGGTCCGCACCGGGGAGCTGTTTTTT. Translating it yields CSAGQVRTGELFF.

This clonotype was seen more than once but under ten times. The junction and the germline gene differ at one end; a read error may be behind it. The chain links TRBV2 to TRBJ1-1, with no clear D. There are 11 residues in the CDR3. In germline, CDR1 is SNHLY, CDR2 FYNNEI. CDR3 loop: CASSVWPPEYF. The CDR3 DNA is TGTGCCAGCAGTGTTTGGCCTCCGGAATACTTT.